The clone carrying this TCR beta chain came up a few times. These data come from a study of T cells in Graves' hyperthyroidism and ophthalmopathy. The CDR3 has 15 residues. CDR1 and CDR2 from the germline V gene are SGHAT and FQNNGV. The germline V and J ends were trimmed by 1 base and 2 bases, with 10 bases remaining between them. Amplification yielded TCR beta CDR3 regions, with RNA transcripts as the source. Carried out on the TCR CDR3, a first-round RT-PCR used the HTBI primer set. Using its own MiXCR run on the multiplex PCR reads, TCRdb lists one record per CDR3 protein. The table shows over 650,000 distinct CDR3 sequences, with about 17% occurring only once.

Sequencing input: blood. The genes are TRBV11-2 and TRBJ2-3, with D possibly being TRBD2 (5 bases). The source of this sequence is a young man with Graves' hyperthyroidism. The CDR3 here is CASSLVLSVTDTQYF. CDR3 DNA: TGTGCCAGCAGCTTAGTCCTTAGCGTCACAGATACGCAGTATTTT.